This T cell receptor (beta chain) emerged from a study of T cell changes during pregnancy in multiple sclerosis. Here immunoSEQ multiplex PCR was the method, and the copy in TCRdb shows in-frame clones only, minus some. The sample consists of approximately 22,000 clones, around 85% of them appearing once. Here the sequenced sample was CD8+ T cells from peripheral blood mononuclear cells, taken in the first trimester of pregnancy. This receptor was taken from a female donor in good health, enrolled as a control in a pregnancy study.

CDR3 bases: TGCGCCAGCAGCCAGGGGAGCGGGACTCCTCACTACGAGCAGTACTTC. This encodes CASSQGSGTPHYEQYF. The rearrangement links TRBV4-1 to TRBJ2-7; TRBD2 matches at 7 bases. Looked up from germline, CDR1 is MGHRA and CDR2 is YSYEKL. CDR3 length: 16 residues. V lost 3 bases and J lost 3; bases outside the gene matches: 11.